A single sample is the source of the 20 T cell receptor beta chains below, sequenced in a study of early T cells in non-severe SARS-CoV-2 infection. One entry per CDR3 protein results from TCRdb running MiXCR on the 5' RACE reads. The sample lists some 66,000 distinct CDR3 sequences, 9.1% occurring once. Sequenced sample: whole blood. Receptors were obtained from an adult who was a healthcare worker with PCR-confirmed SARS-CoV-2 infection or an uninfected control (not recorded which).

This clonotype has more than one count but fewer than ten. CDR3 protein: CASSQVLGDSKNIQYF. The CDR3 DNA follows: TGTGCCAGCAGCCAAGTCCTCGGGGATTCCAAAAACATTCAGTACTTC. V usage is TRBV3-1 and J usage is TRBJ2-4; D may be TRBD2 (5 bases). Trimming removed 1 base from V and 2 bases from J, with 12 bases in between. This CDR3 is built from 16 residues. Per germline, CDR1 LGHDT and CDR2 YNNKEL (reference sequence).

This clonotype was seen a few times. V is TRBV5-4 and J is TRBJ2-2, with D tentatively TRBD1 (6 bases). The germline V gene encodes CDR1 SGHNT and CDR2 YYREEE (reference sequence). V was shortened by 1 base and J by 8 bases, with 15 bases between the two germline ends. CDR3 length: 15 amino acids. CDR3 region: CASSLKGVLKGELFF. The CDR3 DNA is TGTGCCAGCAGCTTGAAGGGGGTATTGAAAGGGGAGCTGTTTTTT. Full variable domain (missing parts from reference TRBV5-4 and TRBJ2-2): ETGVTQSPTHLIKTRGQQVTLRCSSQSGHNTVSWYQQALGQGPQFIFQYYREEENGRGNFPPRFSGLQFPNYSSELNVNALELDDSALYLCASSLKGVLKGELFFGEGSRLTVL.

The rearrangement uses TRBV29-1 and TRBJ2-2, with 8 bases lining up with TRBD1. The CDR3 extends over 13 amino acids. The V and J ends lost 6 bases and 3 bases, in that order; junction bases with no gene match: 3. Per the germline V gene, CDR1 is SQVTM and CDR2 is ANQGSEA. The CDR3 spells CSVTGVDTGELFF. The CDR3 nucleotides are TGCAGCGTGACAGGGGTAGACACCGGGGAGCTGTTTTTT.

This clonotype has a count of ten or more. The rearrangement links TRBV6-2 or TRBV6-3 to TRBJ2-4; D is perhaps TRBD1 (7 bases). This CDR3 comprises 14 residues. CDR1 is MNHEY and CDR2 is SVGEGT in the germline V gene. The germline V and J ends were trimmed by 2 bases and 9 bases, with 14 bases remaining between them. The CDR3 sequence is CASSYQGQEGIQYF. Here the CDR3 DNA reads TGTGCCAGCAGTTACCAAGGACAGGAGGGCATTCAGTACTTC.

This clonotype showed up just a few times. A read error may produce the germline difference seen at one junction end. This rearrangement joins TRBV2 to TRBJ1-2; TRBD1 matches at 8 bases. CDR1 and CDR2 (germline): SNHLY, FYNNEI. The CDR3 is 15 residues long. CDR3 nucleotides: TGTGCCAGCAGGGAAGGGCAGGGGGCAGGCTATGGCTACACCTTC. It codes for CASREGQGAGYGYTF.

This clonotype was seen a handful of times. This chain connects TRBV2 to TRBJ2-1; 10 bases are shared with TRBD2. The V gene end was trimmed by 2 bases and the J gene end by 8 bases; junction bases not matched to a gene: 12. Germline V gene data show CDR1 as SNHLY and CDR2 as FYNNEI. The CDR3 is 17 amino acids. CDR3 in DNA: TGTGCCAGCAGTGAAAACCCGAGCGGGAGGGCCAACGATGAGCAGTTCTTC. Translated: CASSENPSGRANDEQFF.

The chain has TRBV6-5 and TRBJ1-4, with D uncertain. V was clipped by 6 bases and J by 7 bases, with 18 bases between them. The CDR3 runs 15 residues. Germline CDR1 is MNHEY and CDR2 is SVGAGI. In DNA, the CDR3 is TGTGCCAGCAGAAGACTGGCGTCCGCCGGTGAAAAACTGTTTTTT. Its protein is CASRRLASAGEKLFF.

This clonotype appeared a few times. The CDR3 DNA follows: TGTGCCAGCGCCGGCTCTGGAAACACCATATATTTT. It encodes CASAGSGNTIYF. This rearrangement joins TRBV27 to TRBJ1-3; D gene unclear. There are 12 residues in the CDR3. CDR1 and CDR2 (germline): MNHEY, SMNVEV (reference sequence). Trimming left V 8 bases short and J 0 bases short, with 5 bases between.

This rearrangement joins TRBV6-6 to TRBJ1-1, with D perhaps TRBD1 (5 bases). The germline V gene has CDR1 MNHNY and CDR2 SVGAGI (reference sequence). The CDR3 extends over 14 amino acids. Between the trimmed V and J ends, which lost 6 bases and 5 bases, there was a span of 16 bases. CDR3 DNA: TGTGCCAGCAGCCCAGGGCCTATTTGGACTGAAGCTTTCTTT. It codes for CASSPGPIWTEAFF.

The table lists this clonotype with many counts. V gene TRBV6-2 or TRBV6-3 combines with J gene TRBJ2-2; D is ambiguous. Trimming took 0 bases from V and 2 from J, leaving 10 bases between them. The germline CDR1 and CDR2 sequences are MNHEY and SVGEGT. The length of the CDR3 is 16 residues. The CDR3 sequence: CASSYSRRTNTGELFF. The CDR3 coding sequence is TGTGCCAGCAGTTACTCGCGGCGCACTAACACCGGGGAGCTGTTTTTT.

V and J are TRBV5-6 and TRBJ2-5; 8 positions agree with TRBD2. Germline lookup yields CDR1 SGHDT and CDR2 YYEEEE. The ends lost 0 bases at V and 1 base at J; junction bases unmatched: 8. This CDR3 comprises 17 residues. The CDR3 sequence: CASSLGWREASQETQYF. The CDR3 nucleotides read TGTGCCAGCAGCTTGGGATGGCGGGAGGCCTCCCAAGAGACCCAGTACTTC.

This clonotype was recorded at least ten times. This chain links TRBV30 with TRBJ2-1; 12 bases map to TRBD2. The germline gives CDR1 GTSNPN, CDR2 SVGIG (reference sequence). V shed 8 bases and J 7 bases; nucleotides not matched to a gene: 9. The CDR3 sequence is 14 residues long. In DNA form, the CDR3 reads TGTGCCGGAGATCTAGCGGGAGGGAGAAATGAGCAGTTCTTC. Protein product: CAGDLAGGRNEQFF.

This clonotype was picked up many times. V is TRBV7-3 and J is TRBJ2-2; D tentatively reads TRBD1 or TRBD2 (5 bases each). Per the germline V gene, CDR1 is SGHTA and CDR2 is FQGTGA. This CDR3 is 15 amino acids long. Trimming pared 1 base from V and 5 bases from J, leaving 11 bases between. CDR3 nucleotide sequence: TGTGCCAGCAGCTTAAGGGCAGGGAGAACCGGGGAGCTGTTTTTT. Translation: CASSLRAGRTGELFF.

This chain joins TRBV7-9 and TRBJ1-2; tentatively, D is TRBD1 (5 bases). Trimming removed 4 bases at V and 10 bases at J, with 28 bases between. Germline V CDR1 and CDR2: SEHNR, FQNEAQ (reference sequence). The CDR3 covers 17 residues. Here the CDR3 DNA reads TGTGCCAGCAGCTCCGGGGGTGCAGGGAGCCTCCTCGCGATCTACACCTTC. Protein: CASSSGGAGSLLAIYTF.

Many counts were recorded for this clonotype. The chain joins TRBV20-1 to TRBJ2-1; 12 nucleotides agree with TRBD1. The CDR3 totals 14 residues. Germline lookup yields CDR1 DFQATT and CDR2 SNEGSKA (reference sequence). After removal of 4 bases from V and 9 bases from J, the junction contained 7 bases not matched to a gene. The CDR3 loop is CSANGDRGHGEQFF. CDR3 in DNA: TGCAGTGCTAATGGGGACAGGGGGCACGGTGAGCAGTTCTTC.

This clonotype was seen at least ten times. The genes are TRBV7-6 and TRBJ2-1, with TRBD1 matching 9 bases. Germline V lookup: CDR1 SGHVS, CDR2 FNYEAQ. This CDR3 comprises 17 residues. The trim removed 1 base at V and 9 bases at J, leaving 13 bases unmatched. CDR3: CASSLDVSGTGTIEQFF. DNA for the CDR3: TGTGCCAGCAGCTTAGATGTTTCAGGGACAGGGACGATTGAGCAGTTCTTC.

This clonotype appeared many times. The genes are TRBV20-1 and TRBJ2-3, with TRBD2 identical over 16 bases. This CDR3 region has 18 residues. Germline values: CDR1 DFQATT, CDR2 SNEGSKA (reference sequence). With 6 bases clipped from V and 1 base from J, the junction kept 10 bases outside the gene matches. Here the CDR3 reads CSAFPGLAGGVGTDTQYF. CDR3 DNA sequence: TGCAGTGCCTTCCCGGGACTAGCGGGAGGGGTCGGCACAGATACGCAGTATTTT.

The sample holds a few counts of this clonotype. This chain uses TRBV28 with TRBJ2-7; D perhaps matches TRBD2 (6 bases). The CDR3 sequence is 16 residues long. With 5 bases removed from V and 1 base from J, the gap between germline ends came to 18 bases. CDR1 is MDHEN and CDR2 is SYDVKM in the germline V gene. The CDR3 DNA follows: TGTGCCAGCAGTGGAGCGGGCCGAGCGGGTTCCTACGAGCAGTACTTC. It is translated as CASSGAGRAGSYEQYF.

In this sample, this clonotype turned up many times. The chain carries TRBV6-1 and TRBJ2-1; TRBD2 matches 8 bases. CDR1 is MNHNS, CDR2 SASEGT, per germline. V shed 6 bases and J 7 bases; nucleotides not matched to a gene: 8. The length of the CDR3 is 14 residues. The CDR3 nucleotides read TGTGCCAGCAGAAGGAGCGGGAGTGGTAATGAGCAGTTCTTC. This gives the protein CASRRSGSGNEQFF.

This clonotype was recorded many times. The rearrangement uses TRBV20-1 and TRBJ2-3, with 8 positions matching TRBD2. Germline-derived CDR1 and CDR2 are DFQATT and SNEGSKA (reference sequence). The CDR3 runs to 16 residues. V was clipped by 6 bases and J by 0 bases; unmatched bases: 11. CDR3 in DNA: TGCAGTGCCCAAGGGGGGCTAGCGGGTAGCACAGATACGCAGTATTTT. This translates into CSAQGGLAGSTDTQYF.